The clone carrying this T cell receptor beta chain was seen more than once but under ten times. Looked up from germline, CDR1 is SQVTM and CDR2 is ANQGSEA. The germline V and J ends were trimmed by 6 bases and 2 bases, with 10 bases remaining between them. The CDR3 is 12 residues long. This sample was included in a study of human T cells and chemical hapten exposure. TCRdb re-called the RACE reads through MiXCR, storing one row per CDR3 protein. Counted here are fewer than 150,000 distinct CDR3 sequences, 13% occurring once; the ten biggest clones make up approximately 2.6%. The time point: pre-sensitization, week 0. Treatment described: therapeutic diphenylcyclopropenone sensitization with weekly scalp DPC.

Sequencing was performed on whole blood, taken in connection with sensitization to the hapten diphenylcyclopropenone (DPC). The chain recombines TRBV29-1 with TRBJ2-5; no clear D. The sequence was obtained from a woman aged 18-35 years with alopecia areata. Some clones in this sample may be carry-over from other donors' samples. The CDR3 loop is CSVAWGQETQYF. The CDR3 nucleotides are TGCAGCGTGGCCTGGGGACAAGAGACCCAGTACTTC.